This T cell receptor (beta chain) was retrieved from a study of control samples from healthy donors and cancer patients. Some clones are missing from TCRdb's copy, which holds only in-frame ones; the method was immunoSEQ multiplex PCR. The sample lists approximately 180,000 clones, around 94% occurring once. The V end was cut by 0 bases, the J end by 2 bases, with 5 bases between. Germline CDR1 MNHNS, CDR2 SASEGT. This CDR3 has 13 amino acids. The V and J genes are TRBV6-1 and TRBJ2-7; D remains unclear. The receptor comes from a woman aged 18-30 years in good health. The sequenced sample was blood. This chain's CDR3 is CASSEAYTYEQYF. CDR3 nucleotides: TGTGCCAGCAGTGAAGCTTATACCTACGAGCAGTACTTC.